Listed below are T cell receptor beta chains from one sample, sequenced in a study of CD8 T cells in Susac syndrome. Using its own MiXCR run on the immunoSEQ multiplex PCR reads, TCRdb lists one record per CDR3 protein. The sample carries 160,000 or so distinct CDR3 sequences, under 95% recorded once. Sequencing used CD4+ T cells from PBMCs. The receptors stem from a human donor in good health. Each CDR3 is given with its conserved first and last residue. The D gene is left open where the match is weak. Clone size appears in some rows only: once, few, many, or a class for an expanded clone.

V	D	size	J	DNA	CDR3
TRBV11-2	NA	once	TRBJ2-1	TGTGCCAGCAGCTTTCCCGGAGGGGGCAGGGGTCAATATCGCTCCTACAATGAGCAGTTCTTC	CASSFPGGGRGQYRSYNEQFF
TRBV27	NA	NA	TRBJ2-2	TGTGCCAGCAGTTCCATGAACACCGGGGAGCTGTTTTTT	CASSSMNTGELFF
TRBV5-1	NA	NA	TRBJ1-1	TGCGCCAGCAGCTTAGGTCCGCCGGGTATGGACACTGAAGCTTTCTTT	CASSLGPPGMDTEAFF
TRBV20-1	TRBD2	NA	TRBJ2-7	TGCAGTGCTAGGGGACTAGCGGGTAACTACGAGCAGTACTTC	CSARGLAGNYEQYF
TRBV30	NA	NA	TRBJ1-2	TGTGCCTGGAGTGTAGATGGGGGTGGCTACACCTTC	CAWSVDGGGYTF
TRBV5-1	NA	NA	TRBJ1-1	TGCGCCAGCAGCTCGACTAGAGTGAACACTGAAGCTTTCTTT	CASSSTRVNTEAFF
TRBV5-1	TRBD1	NA	TRBJ2-7	TGCGCCAGCAGCTCGACCGGGACAGGGGGCGACGAGCAGTACTTC	CASSSTGTGGDEQYF
TRBV27	TRBD1	NA	TRBJ1-1	TGTGCCAGCAGTACCCGGACAGGGAGTGGGGCTTTCTTT	CASSTRTGSGAFF
TRBV12-3/TRBV12-4	NA	NA	TRBJ2-1	TGTGCCAGCAGGACAGGTCGCTCCTACAATGAGCAGTTCTTC	CASRTGRSYNEQFF
TRBV6-5	NA	NA	TRBJ2-3	TGTGCCAGCAGTTACTACGGGTCTAGCGCCTTCACAGATACGCAGTATTTT	CASSYYGSSAFTDTQYF
TRBV7-3	TRBD1	NA	TRBJ1-1	TGTAGCAGCAGTCCGACAGGGGGCAGGAGGACTGAAGCTTTCTTT	CSSSPTGGRRTEAFF
TRBV7-9	NA	NA	TRBJ2-1	TGTGCCAGCAGCCCCGGGACTGATACCTACAATGAGCAGTTCTTC	CASSPGTDTYNEQFF
TRBV29-1	NA	NA	TRBJ2-3	TGCAGCGTTGACGGCCCGGGGGGCACAGATACGCAGTATTTT	CSVDGPGGTDTQYF
TRBV7-8	NA	once	TRBJ2-2	TGTGCCAGCAGCTTAGGCGGGGTGACCGGGGAGCTGTTTTTT	CASSLGGVTGELFF
TRBV12-3/TRBV12-4	NA	NA	TRBJ2-1	TGTGCCAGCAGTGCAGGGGTCCATAGCTCCTACAATGAGCAGTTCTTC	CASSAGVHSSYNEQFF
TRBV12-3/TRBV12-4	TRBD2	NA	TRBJ2-2	TGTGCCAGCAACCGACTAGCGGGAGACACCGGGGAGCTGTTTTTT	CASNRLAGDTGELFF
TRBV20-1	NA	NA	TRBJ2-7	TGCAGTGCCCCTCGGCCCGACTTCTCCTACGAGCAGTACTTC	CSAPRPDFSYEQYF
TRBV10-3	TRBD1	NA	TRBJ1-2	TGTGCCATCAGTGAAGGGCAGGGGGCCGTCTATGGCTACACCTTC	CAISEGQGAVYGYTF
TRBV7-8	NA	NA	TRBJ2-5	TGTGCCAGCAGCTTAGCCGGACAGGCGGCGGGGGAGACCCAGTACTTC	CASSLAGQAAGETQYF
TRBV12-3/TRBV12-4	TRBD2	NA	TRBJ2-7	TGTGCCAGCAGTTTAATGCGGGAGTCCCACGAGCAGTACTTC	CASSLMRESHEQYF
TRBV7-8	TRBD1	NA	TRBJ2-5	TGTGCCAGCAGCCCCTCAGGGGGCTGGGACCAAGAGACCCAGTACTTC	CASSPSGGWDQETQYF
TRBV6-2/TRBV6-3	NA	NA	TRBJ1-5	TGTGCCAGCACCTTAAAGGTATTTGGCAATCAGCCCCAGCATTTT	CASTLKVFGNQPQHF